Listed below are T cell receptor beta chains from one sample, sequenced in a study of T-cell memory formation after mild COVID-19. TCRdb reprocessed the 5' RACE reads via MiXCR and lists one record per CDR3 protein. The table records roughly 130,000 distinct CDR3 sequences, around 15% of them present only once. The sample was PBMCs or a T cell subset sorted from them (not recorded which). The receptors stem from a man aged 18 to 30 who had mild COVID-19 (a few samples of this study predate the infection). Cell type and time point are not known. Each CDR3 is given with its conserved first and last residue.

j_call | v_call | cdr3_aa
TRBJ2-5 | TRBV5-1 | CASSYGTVQETQYF
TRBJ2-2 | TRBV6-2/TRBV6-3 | CASSPSVTGELFF
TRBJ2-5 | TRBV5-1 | CASSLGGDSQETQYF
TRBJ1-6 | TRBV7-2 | CASRRQKEGSPLHF
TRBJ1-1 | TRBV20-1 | CSAADSQGAGTEAFF
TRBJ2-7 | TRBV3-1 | CASSYWTGSYEQYF
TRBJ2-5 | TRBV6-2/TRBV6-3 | CASSYTSGGRQETQYF
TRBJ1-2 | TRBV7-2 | CASSFFSQAWGYTF
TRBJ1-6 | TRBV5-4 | CASSLAGTVGPLHF
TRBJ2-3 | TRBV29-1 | CSGSGLSTDTQYF
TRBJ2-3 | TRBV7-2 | CASSLVGGGDQDTQYF
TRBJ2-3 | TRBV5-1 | CASSQGALTSTDTQYF
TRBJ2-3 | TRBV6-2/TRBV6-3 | CASSTHTDTQYF
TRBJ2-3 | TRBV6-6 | CASITAGSPDTQYF
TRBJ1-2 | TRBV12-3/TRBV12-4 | CASSSEGFGYTF
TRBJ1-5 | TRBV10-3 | CAISTGAGGNQPQHF
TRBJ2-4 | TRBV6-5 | CASSRTSGGLAKNIQYF
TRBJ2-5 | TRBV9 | CASSGPPGETQYF
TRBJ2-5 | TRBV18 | CASSPPPGNKGKYF
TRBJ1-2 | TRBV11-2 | CASSLFDKYGYTF
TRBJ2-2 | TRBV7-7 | CASSPTATNTGELFF
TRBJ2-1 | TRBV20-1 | CSATTGSYNEQFF
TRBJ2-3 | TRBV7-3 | CASSSGLATDTQYF
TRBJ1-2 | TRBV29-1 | CSAGDNRGYTF
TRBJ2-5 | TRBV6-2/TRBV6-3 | CATLRWPETQYF
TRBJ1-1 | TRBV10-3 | CAIRDRDRSTEAFF
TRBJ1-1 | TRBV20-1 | CSGRQGGNTEAFF
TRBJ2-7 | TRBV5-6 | CASSHQGISYEQYF
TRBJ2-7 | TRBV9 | CASSVGGGRYEQYF
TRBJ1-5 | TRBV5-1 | CASSGGQGIYQPQHF
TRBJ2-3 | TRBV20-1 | CSATPGLSTDTQYF
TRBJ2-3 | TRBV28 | CASTHHTGGTDTQYF
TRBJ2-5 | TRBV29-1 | CSVAGTRQETQYF
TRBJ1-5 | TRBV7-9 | CASSSASNQPQHF
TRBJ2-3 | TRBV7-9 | CASSLGTGSTDTQYF
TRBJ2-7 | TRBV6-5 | CASSYGGSAASSYEQYF
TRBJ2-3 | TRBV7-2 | CASSSRPPLTFTDTQYF
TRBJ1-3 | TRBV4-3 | CASSRTAGNTIYF
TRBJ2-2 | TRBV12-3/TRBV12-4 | CASSPRLAGAGGELFF
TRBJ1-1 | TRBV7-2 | CASSWGQGNGEAFF
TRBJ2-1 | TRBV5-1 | CASSLRLAGDNDNEQFF
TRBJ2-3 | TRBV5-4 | CASSIADTQYF
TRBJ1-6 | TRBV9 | CASSVAGGGKDSPLHF
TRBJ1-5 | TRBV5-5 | CASSLGGVGQPQHF
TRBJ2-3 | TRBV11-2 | CASSYYQRGDARGTQYF
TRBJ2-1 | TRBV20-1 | CSAVGGLNNEQFF